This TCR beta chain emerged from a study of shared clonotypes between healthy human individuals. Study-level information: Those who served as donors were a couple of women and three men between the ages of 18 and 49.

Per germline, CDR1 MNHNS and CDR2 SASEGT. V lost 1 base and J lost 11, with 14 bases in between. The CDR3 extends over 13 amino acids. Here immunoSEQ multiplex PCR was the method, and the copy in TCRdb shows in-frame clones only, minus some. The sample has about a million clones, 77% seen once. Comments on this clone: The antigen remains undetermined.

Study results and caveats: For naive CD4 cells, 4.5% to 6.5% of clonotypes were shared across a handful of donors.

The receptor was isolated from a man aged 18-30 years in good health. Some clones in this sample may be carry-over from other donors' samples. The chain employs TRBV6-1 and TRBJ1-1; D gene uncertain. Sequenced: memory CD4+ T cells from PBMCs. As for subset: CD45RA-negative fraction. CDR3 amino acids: CASSEGNGPRAFF. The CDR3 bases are TGTGCCAGCAGTGAAGGGAACGGACCGCGGGCTTTCTTT.